One sample yielded the 12 T cell receptor beta chains listed below, sequenced in a study of CD8 T cells in Susac syndrome. cDNA came from around 0.5 to 1 ug RNA primed by random hexamers. TCRdb itself ran the immunoSEQ multiplex PCR reads through MiXCR, one entry per CDR3 protein. The sample includes about 180,000 distinct CDR3 sequences, about 96% of them seen just once. The sequenced sample consisted of CD4+ T cells from PBMCs. These TCRs come from a human donor with Susac syndrome.

The gene calls are TRBV12-3 or TRBV12-4 and TRBJ1-3; the D gene is possibly TRBD1 (5 bases). V dropped 4 bases and J dropped 0 bases, with 10 bases sitting between them. The CDR3 is 15 residues long. The CDR3 bases are TGTGCCAGCAGTTATCCTCAGGGCTCTGGAAACACCATATATTTT. It translates to CASSYPQGSGNTIYF.

The V and J genes are TRBV19 and TRBJ2-1, with D maybe TRBD2 (6 bases). Trimming took off 7 bases at V and 1 base at J, with 11 bases between the two ends. The germline gives CDR1 LNHDA, CDR2 SQIVND (reference sequence). This CDR3 is 14 amino acids long. The CDR3 bases are TGTGCCAGTAAGGGAGGTTGGTCCTACAATGAGCAGTTCTTC. As protein: CASKGGWSYNEQFF.

The chain has TRBV6-2 or TRBV6-3 and TRBJ2-1; TRBD2 aligns across 14 bases. The CDR3 is 19 residues long. Trimming took 2 bases from V and 2 from J; bases not matched to a gene: 8. The germline V gene has CDR1 MNHEY and CDR2 SVGEGT. The CDR3 bases are TGTGCCAGCAGTTACCCCGGGACTAGCGGGGGATCGACCTACAATGAGCAGTTCTTC. Its translation: CASSYPGTSGGSTYNEQFF.

This chain uses TRBV20-1 with TRBJ2-7, with D possibly being TRBD1 or TRBD2 (5 bases each). CDR3 length: 14 residues. Trimming took off 6 bases at V and 6 bases at J, with 21 bases between the two ends. Germline-derived CDR1 and CDR2 are DFQATT and SNEGSKA (reference sequence). CDR3 region: CSAPTGPREGEQYF. The CDR3 DNA reads TGCAGTGCGCCGACGGGACCTCGTGAGGGCGAGCAGTACTTC.

This clonotype was detected once. The chain links TRBV29-1 to TRBJ2-2; D is possibly TRBD2 (6 bases). CDR1 SQVTM and CDR2 ANQGSEA come from the germline V gene. The V end lost 3 bases, the J end lost 6 bases, and 14 bases lay between the germline ends. This CDR3 spans 14 amino acids. CDR3 loop: CSVDGGVRPGELFF. CDR3 in DNA: TGCAGCGTTGACGGCGGGGTTCGACCCGGGGAGCTGTTTTTT.

The V call is TRBV20-1, the J call TRBJ2-7, with 9 bases fitting TRBD1. The CDR3 totals 12 residues. Germline V CDR1 and CDR2: DFQATT, SNEGSKA (reference sequence). Trimming removed 5 bases from V and 5 bases from J; junction bases left unmatched: 4. CDR3 in DNA: TGCAGTGCTTACGACAGGGGGGACGAGCAGTACTTC. Translated, it gives CSAYDRGDEQYF.

V usage is TRBV29-1 and J usage is TRBJ2-1; 8 nucleotides align to TRBD1. Germline trimming cut 6 bases from V and 4 bases from J; bases unmatched to any gene: 14. The CDR3 is 16 residues long. Germline lookup yields CDR1 SQVTM and CDR2 ANQGSEA. CDR3 protein: CSVAGGSERGYNEQFF. DNA of the CDR3: TGCAGCGTGGCAGGGGGCTCTGAGAGGGGTTACAATGAGCAGTTCTTC.

V usage is TRBV7-2 and J usage is TRBJ2-1, with 8 bases lining up with TRBD2. The CDR3 spans 15 residues. After removal of 3 bases from V and 6 bases from J, the junction contained 7 bases not matched to a gene. Germline CDR1 SGHTA, CDR2 FQGNSA. The CDR3 here is CASSFGLALGNEQFF. Here the CDR3 DNA reads TGTGCCAGCAGCTTTGGACTAGCTTTGGGCAATGAGCAGTTCTTC.

This chain links TRBV6-2 or TRBV6-3 with TRBJ1-6; TRBD1 agrees at 7 bases. Looked up from germline, CDR1 is MNHEY and CDR2 is SVGEGT. The CDR3 has 15 amino acids. V lost 7 bases, J lost 2 bases, and 5 bases stayed unmatched. The CDR3 is CASTSGQTYNSPLHF. The CDR3 bases are TGTGCCAGCACCTCGGGACAGACCTATAATTCACCCCTCCACTTT.

The V and J genes are TRBV28 and TRBJ2-7; the match to TRBD2 covers 11 bases. Germline V gene data show CDR1 as MDHEN and CDR2 as SYDVKM. V was clipped by 7 bases and J by 3 bases; unmatched bases: 23. The CDR3 is made up of 20 amino acids. The CDR3 bases are TGTGCCAGCATCGGTGAGCCTTCAGGTCGGTCTAGCGGGAGGATCTACGAGCAGTACTTC. Its protein is CASIGEPSGRSSGRIYEQYF.

The chain carries TRBV13 and TRBJ2-5; the D gene is possibly TRBD2 (5 bases). Germline V lookup: CDR1 PRHDT, CDR2 FYEKMQ (reference sequence). There are 16 residues in the CDR3. V lost 0 bases to trimming and J lost 2 bases, with 13 bases between them. The CDR3 region has the DNA TGTGCCAGCAGCTTAGGCGCCGGGGTCAAACAAGAGACCCAGTACTTC. Protein: CASSLGAGVKQETQYF.

This chain links TRBV24-1 with TRBJ2-7; D possibly corresponds to TRBD1 (5 bases). Germline lookup yields CDR1 KGHDR and CDR2 SFDVKD. CDR3 size: 13 residues. V was shortened by 3 bases and J by 9 bases, with 14 bases between the two germline ends. The CDR3 nucleotides are TGTGCCACCAGTGATGTGACAGCTACTGGGCAGTACTTC. Residues: CATSDVTATGQYF.